The T cell receptor beta chain under discussion was sequenced for a study of blood T cell repertoires in COVID-19. On the study more broadly: Acute-phase and convalescent COVID-19 samples originated in the United States, Italy and Spain. From T cells, B-cell-depleted T cells, or PBMCs came the material, which was cDNA or gDNA.

Trimming pared 4 bases from V and 2 bases from J, leaving 21 bases between. CDR1 and CDR2 (germline): MGHRA, YSYEKL. The CDR3 extends over 18 amino acids. As processed by the authors: For nucleated cells, counts were estimated from reference gene primer amplification. Assay used: immunoSEQ multiplex PCR; TCRdb lists only in-frame clones, some missing. The DNA was the basis for D and trimming; V, J and clone size are from that table. The table includes some 200,000 clones, 80% to 90% detected once. The V call is TRBV4-1, the J call TRBJ2-1, with D tentatively TRBD1 (5 bases). Sequencing was carried out using peripheral blood. The sequence was obtained from a man aged 50 to 59 with active or convalescent COVID-19. CDR3 sequence reads: CASSRQPKTHPTYNEQFF. CDR3 in DNA: TGCGCCAGCAGCCGACAGCCTAAGACTCACCCCACCTACAATGAGCAGTTCTTC.